This TCR beta chain was identified during a study of blood T cells in healthy people across ages. A second PCR, run for roughly 7 to 12 cycles, used a sample-barcoded 5' primer plus a J-beta primer mix. MiXCR was run by TCRdb on the 5' RACE reads, yielding one entry per CDR3 protein. Altogether around 1,000,000 distinct CDR3 sequences are present, approximately 25% being singletons, with the ten largest covering approximately 0.71%. Germline V gene data show CDR1 as SGHRS and CDR2 as YFSETQ. This CDR3 comprises 12 residues. Between the trimmed V and J ends, which lost 5 bases and 7 bases, there was a span of 12 bases. This sample also appeared in a second study, on T cells of mothers and their children. That paper states: The entire RNA extract went into cDNA synthesis at roughly 1.5 ug per 15 ul.

The sample consisted of blood. V and J are TRBV5-1 and TRBJ1-2; no definite D call. The receptor was isolated from a girl between 2 and 10 years old in good health. This chain's CDR3 is CASSPEWGGYTF. Here the CDR3 DNA reads TGCGCCAGCAGTCCAGAGTGGGGTGGCTACACCTTC.